These 16 T cell receptor beta chains were all obtained from the same sample, sequenced in a study of blood T cells in healthy people across ages. A sample-barcoded 5' primer and a J-beta primer mix were used in a second PCR of roughly 6 to 11 cycles. In TCRdb, the 5' RACE reads were re-called with MiXCR into one record per CDR3 protein. This table has about a million distinct CDR3 sequences, around 48% appearing once. Sequenced input: blood. These receptor sequences come from a man between 25 and 39 years old in good health.

The chain combines TRBV3-1 with TRBJ2-5; D gene uncertain. The CDR3 totals 13 residues. The germline gives CDR1 LGHDT, CDR2 YNNKEL (reference sequence). With 3 bases removed from V and 5 bases from J, the gap between germline ends came to 10 bases. In DNA, the CDR3 is TGTGCCAGCAGCCACCCAGCGCGGGAGACCCAGTACTTC. Amino acid sequence: CASSHPARETQYF.

This chain joins TRBV21-1 and TRBJ2-5; no DNA check was done on the table's D call, TRBD1. TRBV21-1 is noted as a pseudogene. There are 14 residues in the CDR3. CDR3 DNA sequence: TGTGCCAGCAGCAAAGTCAGGGGTATCGAGACCCAGTACTTC. Its translation is CASSKVRGIETQYF.

The rearrangement joins TRBV29-1 to TRBJ2-3, with TRBD1 matching over 7 bases. The CDR3 consists of 15 residues. The junction had 6 bases not matched to a gene; V was cut back by 3 bases and J by 0 bases. The V gene's germline CDR1 is SQVTM and CDR2 ANQGSEA. As DNA, the CDR3 is TGCAGCGTTGAGAGGCAGGGGGTTAGCACAGATACGCAGTATTTT. This encodes CSVERQGVSTDTQYF.

V usage is TRBV5-5 and J usage is TRBJ1-2; tentative D call: TRBD1 (5 bases). Germline CDR1 reads SGHKS; CDR2 reads YYEKEE (reference sequence). Trimming stripped 0 bases from V and 0 bases from J, with 9 bases between. The CDR3 spans 15 residues. Written as DNA, the CDR3 is TGTGCCAGCAGCTTGGAGCAGGGTTCTAACTATGGCTACACCTTC. It encodes CASSLEQGSNYGYTF.

The table lists this clonotype with many counts. The V and J genes are TRBV29-1 and TRBJ2-5; D is uncertain. The germline V gene encodes CDR1 SQVTM and CDR2 ANQGSEA. Trimming removed 2 bases from V and 5 bases from J, with 12 bases in between. This CDR3 comprises 13 residues. Here the CDR3 DNA reads TGCAGCGTTGAATTACGGCTTTCGGAGACCCAGTACTTC. It encodes CSVELRLSETQYF.

The chain employs TRBV11-2 and TRBJ2-3, with D possibly TRBD2 on 5 matching bases. The V and J ends lost 7 bases and 7 bases respectively, with 18 bases between them. The length of the CDR3 is 14 residues. CDR1 is SGHAT, CDR2 FQNNGV, per germline. Written as DNA, the CDR3 is TGTGCCAGCATCGAGGGCCTAGCTTCAAATACGCAGTATTTT. Protein: CASIEGLASNTQYF. The variable domain in full, with the rest retrieved from reference TRBV11-2 and TRBJ2-3, is EAGVAQSPRYKIIEKRQSVAFWCNPISGHATLYWYQQILGQGPKLLIQFQNNGVVDDSQLPKDRFSAERLKGVDSTLKIQPAKLEDSAVYLCASIEGLASNTQYFGPGTRLTVL.

The chain has TRBV5-1 and TRBJ2-3, with D possibly TRBD1 on 5 matching bases. V lost 0 bases and J lost 7, with 9 bases in between. The CDR3 is made up of 13 amino acids. Germline CDR1 SGHRS, CDR2 YFSETQ. CDR3 amino acids: CASSLEGANTQYF. The CDR3 region has the DNA TGCGCCAGCAGCTTGGAAGGGGCGAATACGCAGTATTTT.

The chain uses TRBV9 and TRBJ2-7, with a tentative D call TRBD1 (6 bases). Germline assignment: CDR1 SGDLS and CDR2 YYNGEE. Trimming took 0 bases from V and 6 from J, leaving 13 bases between them. The CDR3 consists of 14 residues. The CDR3 DNA sequence: TGTGCCAGCAGCGTAGCCCCTCGAGGGGGCGAGCAGTACTTC. Protein sequence: CASSVAPRGGEQYF.

V usage is TRBV4-1 and J usage is TRBJ1-5, with D tentatively TRBD1 (6 bases). The CDR3 has 15 amino acids. Germline V lookup: CDR1 MGHRA, CDR2 YSYEKL. The germline V and J ends were trimmed by 0 bases and 6 bases, with 12 bases remaining between them. CDR3 sequence (DNA): TGCGCCAGCAGCCAAGATCGTACAGGGCTTCAGCCCCAGCATTTT. Residues: CASSQDRTGLQPQHF.

The rearrangement links TRBV7-2 to TRBJ1-1; perhaps TRBD1 as D (5 bases). With 8 bases removed from V and 2 bases from J, the gap between germline ends came to 12 bases. The germline V gene has CDR1 SGHTA and CDR2 FQGNSA. The CDR3 contains 13 residues. This chain's CDR3 is CASEWTPNTEAFF. The CDR3 DNA is TGTGCCAGCGAATGGACACCAAACACTGAAGCTTTCTTT.

J is TRBJ1-1 and V is TRBV7-3; TRBD1 might be the D (6 bases). The germline V and J ends were trimmed by 0 bases and 6 bases, with 14 bases remaining between them. CDR3 length: 15 amino acids. CDR1 SGHTA and CDR2 FQGTGA come from the germline V gene. The CDR3 protein is CASSLTTGRGAEAFF. DNA for the CDR3: TGTGCCAGCAGCTTAACTACAGGGAGAGGAGCTGAAGCTTTCTTT.

The chain uses TRBV11-2 and TRBJ1-1; 7 nucleotides line up with TRBD1. Germline CDR1 is SGHAT and CDR2 is FQNNGV. V lost 4 bases, J lost 6 bases, and 11 bases stayed unmatched. This CDR3 has 15 amino acids. CDR3 in amino acids: CASSSDRVGTAEAFF. In DNA, the CDR3 is TGTGCCAGCAGCTCAGACAGGGTGGGGACCGCTGAAGCTTTCTTT.

The J gene is TRBJ2-3, the V gene TRBV4-1; TRBD1 aligns across 10 bases. The CDR3 loop spans 14 amino acids. The germline V gene encodes CDR1 MGHRA and CDR2 YSYEKL. The V gene end was trimmed by 2 bases and the J gene end by 10 bases; junction bases not matched to a gene: 6. Here the CDR3 DNA reads TGCGCCAGCAGCCAACCGGTGGACAGGGGGTCGCAGTATTTT. This translates into CASSQPVDRGSQYF.

This rearrangement joins TRBV12-3 or TRBV12-4 to TRBJ2-3; 9 nucleotides align to TRBD1. The CDR3 contains 16 residues. V was clipped by 2 bases and J by 1 base; unmatched bases: 4. In DNA form, the CDR3 reads TGTGCCAGCAGTTTACCGGGACAGGGTGGCACAGATACGCAGTATTTT. It encodes CASSLPGQGGTDTQYF.

This sequence joins TRBV3-1 and TRBJ1-1; the match to TRBD1 covers 8 bases. Germline trimming cut 2 bases from V and 5 bases from J; bases unmatched to any gene: 4. The CDR3 has 14 amino acids. Germline V gene sequence: CDR1 LGHDT, CDR2 YNNKEL (reference sequence). For the CDR3, the DNA is TGTGCCAGCAGCCAAAGGACAGGGAGTACTGAAGCTTTCTTT. This codes for CASSQRTGSTEAFF. Full variable domain (missing parts from reference TRBV3-1 and TRBJ1-1): DTAVSQTPKYLVTQMGNDKSIKCEQNLGHDTMYWYKQDSKKFLKIMFSYNNKELIINETVPNRFSPKSPDKAHLNLHINSLELGDSAVYFCASSQRTGSTEAFFGQGTRLTVV.

The gene calls are TRBV6-6 and TRBJ2-7, with D possibly matching TRBD1 (6 bases). The J call may not be correct, given that the DNA end is closer to TRBJ2-4. The CDR3 has 15 residues. Germline-derived CDR1 and CDR2 are MNHNY and SVGAGI (reference sequence). This chain's CDR3 is CASSFGLQGPVIQYF. CDR3 sequence (DNA): TGTGCCAGCAGCTTTGGTTTGCAGGGGCCTGTCATTCAGTACTTC.